This paragraph reports one TCR beta chain. Its antigen is still unknown. TCRdb re-called the 5' RACE reads through MiXCR, storing one row per CDR3 protein. This table holds some 260,000 distinct CDR3 sequences, over 11% found once. This sample is drawn from a study of identical twins. Study-level results: Where beta out-of-frame sequences were concerned, excess twin sharing was weaker.

Germline lookup yields CDR1 DFQATT and CDR2 SNEGSKA (reference sequence). Trimming shortened V by 1 base and J by 3 bases, and 6 bases separated the two germline ends. This CDR3 is 12 amino acids long. The sample consisted of memory (CD45RO+) T cells sorted from blood. This clonotype was sampled from a young woman in good health. This chain joins TRBV20-1 and TRBJ1-1, with D maybe TRBD1 (5 bases). The CDR3 DNA follows: TGCAGTGCTAGAGGGGGCGACACTGAAGCTTTCTTT. It is translated as CSARGGDTEAFF.